These T cell receptor beta chains were read from a single sample in a study of T-cell memory formation after mild COVID-19. TCRdb reanalysed the 5' RACE reads using MiXCR and keeps one entry per CDR3 protein. The repertoire holds 300,000 to 400,000 distinct CDR3 sequences, with about 16% as singletons. Specimen: PBMCs or a T cell subset sorted from them (not recorded which). The source is a man between 18 and 35 years old who had mild COVID-19 (a few samples of this study predate the infection). Cell type and time point are not known. Each CDR3 is given with its conserved first and last residue. A D gene is named only where the DNA matches it firmly. Size tells how often a clone was seen (once, few, many) or the class of an expanded clone, and some rows leave it out.

length,D,J,V,size,CDR3,DNA
13,.,TRBJ1-5,TRBV6-6,.,CASNGWGNQPQHF,TGTGCCAGCAATGGGTGGGGCAATCAGCCCCAGCATTTT
15,.,TRBJ2-5,TRBV5-5,many,CASSWKTGGMETQYF,TGTGCCAGCAGCTGGAAGACAGGAGGAATGGAGACCCAGTACTTC
13,.,TRBJ1-5,TRBV7-2,once,CASSLFEGQPQHF,TGTGCCAGCAGCTTATTCGAGGGTCAGCCCCAGCATTTT
14,.,TRBJ2-3,TRBV20-1,.,CSASGGPSTDTQYF,TGCAGTGCTAGCGGGGGTCCTAGCACAGATACGCAGTATTTT
13,TRBD1,TRBJ2-2,TRBV20-1,.,CSARQGDTGELFF,TGCAGTGCTAGACAGGGGGACACCGGGGAGCTGTTTTTT
15,.,TRBJ1-6,TRBV19,few,CASSIGTIGNSPLHF,TGTGCCAGTAGTATCGGGACAATTGGTAATTCACCCCTCCACTTT
15,.,TRBJ2-5,TRBV7-6,many,CASSLGAQIKETQYF,TGTGCCAGCAGCTTAGGCGCCCAGATAAAAGAGACCCAGTACTTC
16,.,TRBJ2-1,TRBV4-1,few,CASSQAHRGGSNEQFF,TGCGCCAGCAGCCAAGCCCACAGGGGGGGGAGTAATGAGCAGTTCTTC
17,.,TRBJ1-1,TRBV4-1,many,CASSQVSRGTLNTEAFF,TGCGCCAGCAGCCAAGTGTCGCGAGGGACACTAAACACTGAAGCTTTCTTT
17,TRBD2,TRBJ2-1,TRBV7-7,few,CASSLEGGSGGANEQFF,TGTGCCAGCAGCTTAGAAGGCGGTAGCGGGGGGGCCAATGAGCAGTTCTTC
15,TRBD1,TRBJ1-5,TRBV4-1,many,CASSQLSGGNQPQHF,TGCGCCAGCAGCCAACTATCAGGGGGGAATCAGCCCCAGCATTTT
17,TRBD1,TRBJ2-6,TRBV5-1,few,CASRPGQGAVGANVLTF,TGCGCCAGCAGACCTGGACAGGGGGCGGTCGGGGCCAACGTCCTGACTTTC
14,TRBD1,TRBJ2-5,TRBV2,.,CASSSQTGSETQYF,TGTGCCAGCAGTTCGCAGACAGGGTCAGAGACCCAGTACTTC
13,.,TRBJ1-2,TRBV28,.,CASTTGTNYGYTF,TGTGCCAGCACTACAGGCACGAACTATGGCTACACCTTC
13,TRBD2,TRBJ2-1,TRBV20-1,many,CSATSGGYNEQFF,TGCAGTGCTACTAGCGGGGGGTACAATGAGCAGTTCTTC
15,.,TRBJ1-1,TRBV13,.,CASSPRGTLNTEAFF,TGTGCCAGCAGCCCACGTGGGACACTGAACACTGAAGCTTTCTTT
14,TRBD1,TRBJ2-5,TRBV12-3/TRBV12-4,few,CASSTLDREETQYF,TGTGCCAGCAGTACTTTGGACAGGGAAGAGACCCAGTACTTC
17,TRBD1,TRBJ1-5,TRBV7-9,few,CASSLGRGQGLREPQHF,TGTGCCAGCAGCTTGGGGCGGGGACAGGGCCTTCGGGAACCCCAGCATTTT
14,.,TRBJ2-1,TRBV7-2,.,CASSFVTEVEGVFF,TGTGCCAGCAGCTTTGTAACTGAGGTTGAGGGTGTTTTCTTC
16,.,TRBJ1-3,TRBV18,.,CASSPPEGQVGNTIYF,TGTGCCAGCTCACCACCCGAGGGCCAGGTTGGAAACACCATATATTTT
15,TRBD1,TRBJ2-2,TRBV7-2,few,CASSSGQGYTGELFF,TGTGCCAGCAGCTCGGGACAGGGGTACACCGGGGAGCTGTTTTTT
13,.,TRBJ1-5,TRBV9,.,CASSVDLNQPQHF,TGTGCCAGCAGCGTAGATTTGAATCAGCCCCAGCATTTT
16,.,TRBJ2-1,TRBV4-3,.,CASRTTGGGSYNEQFF,TGCGCCAGCCGGACAACCGGAGGGGGAAGCTACAATGAGCAGTTCTTC